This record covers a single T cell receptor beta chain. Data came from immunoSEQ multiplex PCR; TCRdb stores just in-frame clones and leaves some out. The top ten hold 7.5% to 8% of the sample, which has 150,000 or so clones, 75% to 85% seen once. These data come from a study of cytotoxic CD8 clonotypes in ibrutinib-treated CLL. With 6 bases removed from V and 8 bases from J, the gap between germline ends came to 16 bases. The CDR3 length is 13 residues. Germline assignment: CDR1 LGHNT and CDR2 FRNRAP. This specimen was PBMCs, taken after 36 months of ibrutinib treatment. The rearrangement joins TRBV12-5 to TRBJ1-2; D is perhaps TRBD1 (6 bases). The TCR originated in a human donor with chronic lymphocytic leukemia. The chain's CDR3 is CASGLGQSGGYTF. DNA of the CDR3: TGTGCTAGTGGCCTGGGACAAAGCGGAGGCTACACCTTC.